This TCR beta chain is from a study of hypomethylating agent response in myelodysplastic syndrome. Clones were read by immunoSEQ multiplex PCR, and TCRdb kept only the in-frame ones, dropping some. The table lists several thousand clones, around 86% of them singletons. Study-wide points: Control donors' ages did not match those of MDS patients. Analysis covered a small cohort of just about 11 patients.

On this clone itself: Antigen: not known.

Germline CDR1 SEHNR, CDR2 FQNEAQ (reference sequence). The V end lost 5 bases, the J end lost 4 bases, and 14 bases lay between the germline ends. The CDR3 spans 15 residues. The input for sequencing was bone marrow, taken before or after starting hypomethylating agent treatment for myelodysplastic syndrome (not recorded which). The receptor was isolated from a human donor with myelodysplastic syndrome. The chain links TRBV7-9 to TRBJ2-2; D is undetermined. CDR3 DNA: TGTGCCAGCAGCCCCCCTCCGTACAGCACCGGGGAGCTGTTTTTT. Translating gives CASSPPPYSTGELFF.